Below, 30 T cell receptor beta chains from the same sample are listed, as sequenced in a study of T cells in Graves' hyperthyroidism and ophthalmopathy (dated by TCRdb to between 2018 and 2021). Libraries were built with multiplex PCR. The data were produced on an Illumina HiSeq 2000. The TCR beta CDR3 regions were amplified from RNA transcripts. A first-round RT-PCR of the TCR CDR3 used the HTBI primer set with the Qiagen OneStep RT-PCR kit. Using fastp trimming at Q25 and MiXCR clonotype assembly, TCRdb reanalyzed the public sequencing data and kept in-frame beta chains. Merged by CDR3 protein, the rows form single entries marked with the most common genes and DNA. Recorded for this sample are about 700,000 distinct CDR3 sequences; less than 45% of them occurred a single time. Roughly 6.5% of the sample belongs to the ten largest clones. Sequencing input: peripheral blood or thyroid tissue (not recorded which). The receptors come from an adult man with Graves' disease, either hyperthyroidism or ophthalmopathy (not recorded which).

In its sample, this clonotype was seen a few times. J is TRBJ2-7 and V is TRBV9, with 12 nucleotides matching TRBD1. Unmatched junction bases numbered 6, after V lost 3 bases and J lost 5 bases. Germline assignment: CDR1 SGDLS and CDR2 YYNGEE. The CDR3 sequence is 15 residues long. In DNA form, the CDR3 reads TGTGCCAGCAGCGGCCTGGGACAGGGGGCGGACGAGCAGTACTTC. This gives the protein CASSGLGQGADEQYF.

This clonotype was counted ten times or more. This chain joins TRBV29-1 and TRBJ1-2, with a tentative D call TRBD1 (6 bases). In germline, CDR1 is SQVTM, CDR2 ANQGSEA. This CDR3 is 16 amino acids long. Trimming took 4 bases from V and 6 from J, leaving 24 bases between them. CDR3 nucleotide sequence: TGCAGCGTTGCTCAGGGGACGAAGGTGGACGGTGATGGCTACACCTTC. Residues: CSVAQGTKVDGDGYTF. Looking up the rest from reference TRBV29-1 and TRBJ1-2 gives the full variable domain: SAVISQKPSRDICQRGTSLTIQCQVDSQVTMMFWYRQQPGQSLTLIATANQGSEATYESGFVIDKFPISRPNLTFSTLTVSNMSPEDSSIYLCSVAQGTKVDGDGYTFGSGTRLTVV.

This clonotype was picked up many times. The chain is built from TRBV2 and TRBJ1-1; D gene unclear. Between the trimmed V and J ends, which lost 3 bases and 0 bases, there was a span of 11 bases. The CDR3 contains 15 residues. CDR1 SNHLY and CDR2 FYNNEI come from the germline V gene. Here the CDR3 reads CASSDPPGMNTEAFF. CDR3 in DNA: TGTGCCAGCAGTGACCCTCCGGGCATGAACACTGAAGCTTTCTTT. The variable domain in full, with the rest retrieved from reference TRBV2 and TRBJ1-1, is EPEVTQTPSHQVTQMGQEVILRCVPISNHLYFYWYRQILGQKVEFLVSFYNNEISEKSEIFDDQFSVERPDGSNFTLKIRSTKLEDSAMYFCASSDPPGMNTEAFFGQGTRLTVV.

In this sample, this clonotype turned up many times. This sequence joins TRBV24-1 and TRBJ2-5, with TRBD1 identical over 7 bases. CDR1 KGHDR and CDR2 SFDVKD come from the germline V gene. This CDR3 has 16 amino acids. The trim removed 3 bases at V and 2 bases at J, leaving 8 bases unmatched. The CDR3 region has the DNA TGTGCCACCAGTGATCCCGGACAGGCGCAACAAGAGACCCAGTACTTC. Translating it yields CATSDPGQAQQETQYF.

About this clonotype itself: A much bigger clone sits one base away, suggesting this may be a read error. V usage is TRBV29-1 and J usage is TRBJ2-7; a possible D gene is TRBD2 (5 bases). V lost 6 bases, J lost 0 bases, and 9 bases lay in between. CDR1 and CDR2 (germline): SQVTM, ANQGSEA. CDR3 length: 12 residues. Written as DNA, the CDR3 is TGCAGCGTCGGGGAGTCCTCCTACGAGCAGTACTTC. Amino acids: CSVGESSYEQYF.

The chain is built from TRBV28 and TRBJ1-6; TRBD1 agrees at 9 bases. CDR1 is MDHEN, CDR2 SYDVKM, per germline. The CDR3 sequence is 15 residues long. The V segment lost 5 bases and the J segment 14 bases; nucleotides outside the gene matches: 13. CDR3 nucleotides: TGTGCCAGCAGTACTGGTGGGACAGGGTTCGTAACCCTCCACTTT. It codes for CASSTGGTGFVTLHF. The complete variable domain, with remaining parts taken from reference TRBV28 and TRBJ1-6, reads DVKVTQSSRYLVKRTGEKVFLECVQDMDHENMFWYRQDPGLGLRLIYFSYDVKMKEKGDIPEGYSVSREKKERFSLILESASTNQTSMYLCASSTGGTGFVTLHFGNGTRLTVT.

In this sample, this clonotype turned up once. The genes are TRBV25-1 and TRBJ1-1, with D unclear. This CDR3 is built from 13 residues. Per the germline V gene, CDR1 is MGHDK and CDR2 is SYGVNS. With 4 bases removed from V and 1 base from J, the gap between germline ends came to 7 bases. The CDR3 coding sequence is TGTGCCAGCAGTGCTCCCTGGAACACTGAAGCTTTCTTT. Translated, it gives CASSAPWNTEAFF. The whole variable domain, remainder taken from reference TRBV25-1 and TRBJ1-1, is EADIYQTPRYLVIGTGKKITLECSQTMGHDKMYWYQQDPGMELHLIHYSYGVNSTEKGDLSSESTVSRIRTEHFPLTLESARPSHTSQYLCASSAPWNTEAFFGQGTRLTVV.

With respect to this clonotype: One base away lies a much larger clone, so this may be a sequencing read error. This chain joins TRBV7-7 and TRBJ2-5; a weak D match, TRBD1 (7 bases). The CDR3 covers 16 residues. Germline CDR1 SSHAT, CDR2 FNYEAQ (reference sequence). The chain's CDR3 is CASSLGSGGGQETQYF. CDR3 coding DNA: TGTGCTAGCAGCTTAGGATCAGGGGGAGGCCAAGAGACCCAGTACTTC.

The chain couples TRBV2 to TRBJ1-6; D is unresolved. V was shortened by 4 bases and J by 7 bases, with 11 bases between the two germline ends. Germline V gene data show CDR1 as SNHLY and CDR2 as FYNNEI. The CDR3 is 14 residues long. CDR3 nucleotide sequence: TGTGCCAGCAGTGCCCAGGACTTGAATTCACCCCTCCACTTT. Protein product: CASSAQDLNSPLHF.

This clonotype came up a few times. This chain connects TRBV7-2 to TRBJ1-4; no clear D. Germline lookup yields CDR1 SGHTA and CDR2 FQGNSA. With 9 bases removed from V and 0 bases from J, the gap between germline ends came to 5 bases. CDR3 length equals 12 residues. CDR3 nucleotides: TGTGCCAGACACGCAACTAATGAAAAACTGTTTTTT. This sequence encodes CARHATNEKLFF.

This clonotype appeared a few times. One end of the junction does not line up with germline, which may come from a read error. The chain uses TRBV14 and TRBJ1-1; D possibly corresponds to TRBD1 (5 bases). The CDR3 is 15 amino acids. From germline, CDR1 is SGHDN and CDR2 FVKESK. As DNA, the CDR3 is TGTGCCAGCAGCAAAGAGCAGGGTAGATACGCTGAAGCTTTCTTT. As protein: CASSKEQGRYAEAFF.

This clonotype was counted ten times or more. The chain recombines TRBV10-2 with TRBJ2-2; 10 bases agree with TRBD1. The V segment lost 7 bases and the J segment 6 bases; nucleotides outside the gene matches: 2. The germline CDR1 and CDR2 sequences are WSHSY and SAAADI. This CDR3 has 13 amino acids. This chain's CDR3 is CASTGQGAGELFF. The CDR3 nucleotides read TGCGCCAGCACTGGACAGGGGGCCGGGGAGCTGTTTTTT.

The chain is built from TRBV12-3 or TRBV12-4 and TRBJ1-1, with D uncertain. The CDR3 consists of 15 residues. Trimming took 4 bases from V and 1 from J, leaving 13 bases between them. Here the CDR3 reads CASSYEGLWNTEAFF. DNA of the CDR3: TGTGCCAGCAGTTATGAGGGCCTTTGGAACACTGAAGCTTTCTTT.

The rearrangement uses TRBV10-3 and TRBJ1-5, with a weak D call TRBD1 (5 bases). CDR1 is ENHRY, CDR2 SYGVKD, per germline. The germline V and J ends were trimmed by 10 bases and 2 bases, with 12 bases remaining between them. CDR3 length: 13 amino acids. The CDR3 DNA reads TGTGCCAGTGACAGTAGAGGCAATCAGCCCCAGCATTTT. Residues: CASDSRGNQPQHF.

This clonotype has more than one count but fewer than ten. The J gene is TRBJ2-7, the V gene TRBV20-1; D unclear. V lost 0 bases, J lost 2 bases, and 11 bases lay in between. The CDR3 sequence is 14 residues long. Germline assignment: CDR1 DFQATT and CDR2 SNEGSKA (reference sequence). This CDR3 is CSARDETATYEQYF. The CDR3 coding sequence is TGCAGTGCTAGAGATGAGACTGCGACCTACGAGCAGTACTTC.

The chain recombines TRBV20-1 with TRBJ1-5, with D possibly being TRBD1 (5 bases). V was pared by 0 bases and J by 3 bases, with 9 bases between. This CDR3 comprises 14 residues. Germline values: CDR1 DFQATT, CDR2 SNEGSKA (reference sequence). The CDR3 protein is CSAREGRANQPQHF. Written as DNA, the CDR3 is TGCAGTGCTAGAGAAGGCAGGGCCAATCAGCCCCAGCATTTT.

The rearrangement joins TRBV6-5 to TRBJ1-2; tentative D call: TRBD1 (5 bases). V lost 5 bases and J lost 3, with 16 bases in between. The CDR3 covers 15 residues. Per the germline V gene, CDR1 is MNHEY and CDR2 is SVGAGI. In DNA, the CDR3 is TGTGCCAGCAGTGCCTCCAGGACAAATGACTATGGCTACACCTTC. Protein: CASSASRTNDYGYTF.

The chain is built from TRBV7-9 and TRBJ2-7; 7 nucleotides line up with TRBD1. The CDR3 spans 14 residues. V trimming: 4 bases; J trimming: 2 bases; junction bases outside the gene matches: 5. Germline V gives CDR1 SEHNR, CDR2 FQNEAQ (reference sequence). The CDR3 DNA sequence: TGTGCCAGCAGCTCAGGACAGGAGACCTACGAGCAGTACTTC. It translates to CASSSGQETYEQYF.

The chain is built from TRBV7-9 and TRBJ1-2; D is ambiguous. The V and J ends lost 6 bases and 7 bases respectively, with 12 bases between them. The CDR3 loop spans 12 amino acids. The germline CDR1 and CDR2 sequences are SEHNR and FQNEAQ (reference sequence). The CDR3 reads CASSPYEGGYTF. CDR3 nucleotide sequence: TGTGCCAGCAGTCCCTACGAAGGTGGCTACACCTTC.

This clonotype was seen only a few times. The genes are TRBV20-1 and TRBJ2-7; 11 bases fit TRBD1. In germline, CDR1 is DFQATT, CDR2 SNEGSKA (reference sequence). The V and J ends lost 3 bases and 6 bases, in that order; junction bases with no gene match: 7. CDR3 length: 14 amino acids. The CDR3 DNA sequence: TGCAGTGCTAGGTTAGGACAGGGGGCCTGCGAGCAGTACTTC. This gives the protein CSARLGQGACEQYF.

This clonotype was observed a few times. V and J are TRBV7-2 and TRBJ1-5; weak D call: TRBD1 (6 bases). V was shortened by 0 bases and J by 1 base, with 7 bases between the two germline ends. This CDR3 spans 15 amino acids. Germline-derived CDR1 and CDR2 are SGHTA and FQGNSA. CDR3 nucleotide sequence: TGTGCCAGCAGCTTAGCCGGGACAAGCAATCAGCCCCAGCATTTT. Protein sequence: CASSLAGTSNQPQHF. The variable domain in full, completed from reference TRBV7-2 and TRBJ1-5, reads GAGVSQSPSNKVTEKGKDVELRCDPISGHTALYWYRQSLGQGLEFLIYFQGNSAPDKSGLPSDRFSAERTGGSVSTLTIQRTQQEDSAVYLCASSLAGTSNQPQHFGDGTRLSIL.

In its sample, this clonotype was seen many times. The chain carries TRBV9 and TRBJ2-5, with D hard to call. CDR3 length: 12 residues. CDR1 and CDR2 (germline): SGDLS, YYNGEE. The germline V and J ends were trimmed by 3 bases and 2 bases, with 5 bases remaining between them. CDR3 in amino acids: CASSDAQETQYF. CDR3 nucleotides: TGTGCCAGCAGCGATGCGCAAGAGACCCAGTACTTC.

In regard to this clonotype: Since the CDR3 does not end with the conserved phenylalanine or tryptophan, this likely comes from a read error. The chain links TRBV4-2 to TRBJ1-1, with TRBD1 identical over 9 bases. V lost 0 bases and J lost 7; bases outside the gene matches: 6. The CDR3 totals 15 residues. The V gene's germline CDR1 is LGHNA and CDR2 YNFKEQ. CDR3 nucleotides: TGTGCCAGCAGCCAAGAAAACAGGGGGCGATTTGAAGCTTTCCTT. It specifies CASSQENRGRFEAFL.

This clonotype was seen only a few times. The chain carries TRBV29-1 and TRBJ2-2, with 12 bases identical to TRBD2. Germline V gives CDR1 SQVTM, CDR2 ANQGSEA. The CDR3 runs to 14 residues. V shed 1 base and J 7 bases; nucleotides not matched to a gene: 1. The CDR3 spells CSVEGLAGVGELFF. DNA of the CDR3: TGCAGCGTTGAAGGACTAGCGGGAGTCGGGGAGCTGTTTTTT.

The chain has TRBV7-2 and TRBJ1-6, with 7 nucleotides matching TRBD1. In germline, CDR1 is SGHTA, CDR2 FQGNSA. V lost 7 bases, J lost 7 bases, and 7 bases stayed unmatched. The CDR3 runs 14 residues. The chain's CDR3 is CASTSDRTNSPLHF. The CDR3 region has the DNA TGTGCCAGCACTTCGGACAGGACCAATTCACCCCTCCACTTT. Full variable domain (missing parts from reference TRBV7-2 and TRBJ1-6): GAGVSQSPSNKVTEKGKDVELRCDPISGHTALYWYRQSLGQGLEFLIYFQGNSAPDKSGLPSDRFSAERTGGSVSTLTIQRTQQEDSAVYLCASTSDRTNSPLHFGNGTRLTVT.

In this sample, this clonotype turned up a few times. The chain carries TRBV12-3 or TRBV12-4 and TRBJ2-7; D is perhaps TRBD2 (5 bases). V lost 2 bases and J 5 bases, leaving 13 bases between the germline ends. The CDR3 is 14 amino acids. The CDR3 reads CASSLRAGFDEQYF. The CDR3 nucleotides read TGTGCCAGCAGTTTACGGGCGGGCTTCGACGAGCAGTACTTC.

A few counts support this clonotype. The V and J genes are TRBV10-3 and TRBJ1-2; no reliable D call. The V gene lost 2 bases and the J gene lost 4 bases, with 5 bases spanning the gap. This CDR3 region has 12 residues. The germline V gene has CDR1 ENHRY and CDR2 SYGVKD. DNA of the CDR3: TGTGCCATCAGTGAGGGCGGCTATGGCTACACCTTC. It is translated as CAISEGGYGYTF.

J is TRBJ2-7 and V is TRBV11-2; the D call may be TRBD1 or TRBD2 (5 bases each). Germline V CDR1 and CDR2: SGHAT, FQNNGV. The CDR3 loop spans 14 amino acids. V was trimmed by 3 bases and J by 5 bases, leaving 14 bases between them. The CDR3 protein is CASSFRDGGNEQYF. As DNA, the CDR3 is TGTGCCAGCAGCTTCCGGGACGGAGGCAACGAGCAGTACTTC.

In the case of this clonotype: Possible read error: a much larger clone is one base away. This sequence joins TRBV2 and TRBJ2-7; TRBD2 matches 7 bases. The CDR3 covers 14 residues. Germline lookup yields CDR1 SNHLY and CDR2 FYNNEI. The CDR3 spells CVSSDEAGAYEQYF. In DNA, the CDR3 is TGTGTCAGCAGTGATGAGGCGGGAGCATACGAGCAGTACTTC. Full variable domain (outside the CDR3, taken from reference TRBV2 and TRBJ2-7): EPEVTQTPSHQVTQMGQEVILRCVPISNHLYFYWYRQILGQKVEFLVSFYNNEISEKSEIFDDQFSVERPDGSNFTLKIRSTKLEDSAMYFCVSSDEAGAYEQYFGPGTRLTVT.

A few counts support this clonotype. V gene TRBV2 combines with J gene TRBJ1-3, with 10 bases fitting TRBD1. Losses at the gene ends were 5 bases for V and 2 bases for J; bases not matched to a gene: 6. Germline CDR1 and CDR2: SNHLY and FYNNEI. CDR3 length equals 16 residues. The CDR3 here is CASSSRQGATGNTIYF. In nucleotides, the CDR3 is TGTGCCAGCAGTAGCCGACAGGGGGCTACTGGAAACACCATATATTTT.